Below, 30 T cell receptor beta chains from the same sample are listed, as sequenced in a study of shared clonotypes between healthy human individuals. Here immunoSEQ multiplex PCR was the method, and the copy in TCRdb shows in-frame clones only, minus some. The sample consists of approximately 2.5 million clones, 93% of them appearing once. Sequenced sample: naive CD4+ T cells from PBMCs. Indicated subset: CD45RA+ positively selected. These receptor sequences come from a man between 18 and 35 years old in good health. Some clones in this sample may be carry-over from other donors' samples.

V and J are TRBV7-8 and TRBJ2-1, with 16 bases identical to TRBD2. This CDR3 has 17 amino acids. V was pared by 5 bases and J by 8 bases, with 9 bases of the junction left unmatched. Germline V lookup: CDR1 SGHVS, CDR2 FQNEAQ. This CDR3 is CASSPGTSGRARDEQFF. DNA of the CDR3: TGTGCCAGCAGCCCTGGGACTAGCGGGAGGGCCCGCGATGAGCAGTTCTTC.

The chain links TRBV20-1 to TRBJ1-2; D not certain. The CDR3 is made up of 11 amino acids. Trimming removed 4 bases from V and 0 bases from J, with 3 bases in between. Germline-derived CDR1 and CDR2 are DFQATT and SNEGSKA (reference sequence). CDR3 sequence reads: CSAIANYGYTF. The CDR3 coding sequence is TGCAGTGCTATAGCTAACTATGGCTACACCTTC.

Worth noting for this clone: Other DNA sequences in the sample encode the same CDR3. The V gene is TRBV7-2, the J gene TRBJ2-7, with D possibly TRBD1 on 6 matching bases. V was shortened by 5 bases and J by 4 bases, with 9 bases between the two germline ends. CDR3 length equals 12 residues. Germline CDR1 is SGHTA and CDR2 is FQGNSA. As DNA, the CDR3 is TGTGCCAGCAGCCAACAGGGTTACGAGCAGTACTTC. It translates to CASSQQGYEQYF. Filled out from reference TRBV7-2 and TRBJ2-7, the complete variable domain reads GAGVSQSPSNKVTEKGKDVELRCDPISGHTALYWYRQSLGQGLEFLIYFQGNSAPDKSGLPSDRFSAERTGGSVSTLTIQRTQQEDSAVYLCASSQQGYEQYFGPGTRLTVT.

This clone was recorded once. V is TRBV7-3 and J is TRBJ2-7, with D perhaps TRBD2 (7 bases). Trimming pared 3 bases from V and 2 bases from J, leaving 14 bases between. Germline values: CDR1 SGHTA, CDR2 FQGTGA. This CDR3 has 15 amino acids. DNA of the CDR3: TGTGCCAGCAGCTTGAGGGGGGGACTTACCTACGAGCAGTACTTC. It yields the protein CASSLRGGLTYEQYF.

This chain connects TRBV5-1 to TRBJ2-4; D unresolved. Trimming cost V 4 bases and J 0 bases, with 11 bases left between them. CDR3 length: 15 amino acids. From germline, CDR1 is SGHRS and CDR2 YFSETQ. CDR3 bases: TGCGCCAGCAGCCCCCATCTTCCAGCCAAAAACATTCAGTACTTC. As protein: CASSPHLPAKNIQYF.

The V call is TRBV28, the J call TRBJ2-7, with D maybe TRBD2 (6 bases). CDR3 length: 15 amino acids. Germline CDR1 and CDR2: MDHEN and SYDVKM. Between the trimmed V and J ends, which lost 6 bases and 0 bases, there was a span of 15 bases. CDR3 DNA: TGTGCCAGCAGGGGGCGCGGAGGGAGCTCCTACGAGCAGTACTTC. It codes for CASRGRGGSSYEQYF.

This chain uses TRBV7-3 with TRBJ2-3; 9 bases match TRBD2. The length of the CDR3 is 20 residues. CDR1 and CDR2 (germline): SGHTA, FQGTGA. The V segment lost 1 base and the J segment 4 bases; nucleotides outside the gene matches: 18. The CDR3 DNA reads TGTGCCAGCAGCTTAAGGGAAGGAGTACCGGGACTAGCTAGCTCAGATACGCAGTATTTT. Translated: CASSLREGVPGLASSDTQYF.

V and J are TRBV18 and TRBJ2-7, with a weak D call TRBD1 (6 bases). Trimming stripped 2 bases from V and 1 base from J, with 12 bases between. There are 15 residues in the CDR3. Germline V gene data show CDR1 as KGHSH and CDR2 as LQKENI. The CDR3 region is CASSPGTIPSYEQYF. In DNA, the CDR3 is TGTGCCAGCTCACCAGGGACAATCCCTTCCTACGAGCAGTACTTC.

V is TRBV5-8 and J is TRBJ1-3; TRBD1 matches at 8 bases. V gave up 4 bases and J gave up 0 bases; unmatched junction bases: 9. This CDR3 contains 17 residues. The V gene's germline CDR1 is SGHTS and CDR2 YDEGEE. Here the CDR3 DNA reads TGTGCCAGCAGCGATGGGACAGGTCGCGGCTCTGGAAACACCATATATTTT. This gives the protein CASSDGTGRGSGNTIYF.

The chain links TRBV6-5 to TRBJ2-1; D is unresolved. The V end lost 2 bases, the J end lost 2 bases, and 13 bases lay between the germline ends. Germline assignment: CDR1 MNHEY and CDR2 SVGAGI. CDR3 size: 16 residues. The CDR3 here is CASSYNPPGTYNEQFF. The CDR3 DNA sequence: TGTGCCAGCAGTTACAACCCTCCGGGTACCTACAATGAGCAGTTCTTC.

The chain combines TRBV6-5 with TRBJ2-7; D might be TRBD1 (8 bases). Germline V gives CDR1 MNHEY, CDR2 SVGAGI. The CDR3 covers 15 residues. The V and J ends lost 8 bases and 0 bases respectively, with 17 bases between them. DNA for the CDR3: TGTGCCAGCGGGGGGGGGACAGGTTCCTCCTACGAGCAGTACTTC. This sequence encodes CASGGGTGSSYEQYF.

The chain carries TRBV7-6 and TRBJ2-7; 11 bases line up with TRBD2. The trim removed 4 bases at V and 4 bases at J, leaving 9 bases unmatched. The germline gives CDR1 SGHVS, CDR2 FNYEAQ. The CDR3 length is 16 residues. DNA of the CDR3: TGTGCCAGCAGCTCCGGGACTAGCGGAGCCCCGTACGAGCAGTACTTC. Its translation is CASSSGTSGAPYEQYF.

The rearrangement uses TRBV9 and TRBJ2-3; 8 bases map to TRBD2. Germline V gene lookup returns CDR1 SGDLS and CDR2 YYNGEE. V was pared by 3 bases and J by 2 bases, with 5 bases of the junction left unmatched. The CDR3 has 15 residues. The CDR3 DNA follows: TGTGCCAGCAGCGCGACTAGCGTACCCACAGATACGCAGTATTTT. Translating gives CASSATSVPTDTQYF.

V usage is TRBV19 and J usage is TRBJ2-7, with D tentatively TRBD1 (6 bases). The CDR3 totals 14 residues. Deletions cut 10 bases from V and 0 bases from J, with 16 bases between. The germline CDR1 and CDR2 sequences are LNHDA and SQIVND (reference sequence). This chain's CDR3 is CATGPDSSSYEQYF. CDR3 nucleotides: TGTGCCACTGGACCGGACAGTAGCTCCTACGAGCAGTACTTC.

The J gene is TRBJ1-2, the V gene TRBV5-1; TRBD1 matches at 8 bases. CDR3 length equals 16 residues. With V trimmed by 4 bases and J by 0 bases, 8 bases remained unmatched. CDR1 SGHRS and CDR2 YFSETQ come from the germline V gene. Written as DNA, the CDR3 is TGCGCCAGCAGCCGACAGGGGATAGAAGCTAACTATGGCTACACCTTC. Translation: CASSRQGIEANYGYTF.

The rearrangement joins TRBV15 to TRBJ1-1, with D perhaps matching TRBD1 (5 bases). The CDR3 extends over 13 amino acids. V was pared by 3 bases and J by 1 base, with 6 bases between. Germline V gene data show CDR1 as LNHNV and CDR2 as YYDKDF (reference sequence). For the CDR3, the DNA is TGTGCCACCAGCAGGACAGAGAACACTGAAGCTTTCTTT. Its translation is CATSRTENTEAFF. Drawing the rest from reference TRBV15 and TRBJ1-1, the complete variable domain is DAMVIQNPRYQVTQFGKPVTLSCSQTLNHNVMYWYQQKSSQAPKLLFHYYDKDFNNEADTPDNFQSRRPNTSFCFLDIRSPGLGDTAMYLCATSRTENTEAFFGQGTRLTVV.

The chain joins TRBV30 to TRBJ1-1; unclear D gene. Germline CDR1 is GTSNPN and CDR2 is SVGIG (reference sequence). The CDR3 has 14 amino acids. Trimming removed 0 bases from V and 3 bases from J, with 11 bases in between. The CDR3 bases are TGTGCCTGGAGTGTAATCCAAGTGGACACTGAAGCTTTCTTT. Translation gives CAWSVIQVDTEAFF.

The CDR3 spells CASSVERFTDTQYF. CDR3 nucleotide sequence: TGTGCCAGCAGTGTGGAGCGGTTCACAGATACGCAGTATTTT. This chain connects TRBV2 to TRBJ2-3; D possibly corresponds to TRBD2 (5 bases). V dropped 4 bases and J dropped 2 bases, with 10 bases sitting between them. CDR1 SNHLY and CDR2 FYNNEI come from the germline V gene. CDR3 length: 14 amino acids.

For this clone: The sample contains more than one DNA sequence encoding this CDR3. The genes are TRBV7-2 and TRBJ2-5; the match to TRBD1 covers 8 bases. Trimming cost V 5 bases and J 0 bases; bases outside gene matches: 2. The germline V gene encodes CDR1 SGHTA and CDR2 FQGNSA. The CDR3 sequence is 14 residues long. CDR3 sequence reads: CASSLDRDQETQYF. DNA of the CDR3: TGTGCCAGCAGCCTGGACAGGGACCAAGAGACCCAGTACTTC. The whole variable domain, remainder taken from reference TRBV7-2 and TRBJ2-5, is GAGVSQSPSNKVTEKGKDVELRCDPISGHTALYWYRQSLGQGLEFLIYFQGNSAPDKSGLPSDRFSAERTGGSVSTLTIQRTQQEDSAVYLCASSLDRDQETQYFGPGTRLLVL.

This sequence joins TRBV28 and TRBJ1-2; possibly TRBD1 for D (6 bases). The germline gives CDR1 MDHEN, CDR2 SYDVKM. Trimming left V 2 bases short and J 8 bases short, with 12 bases between. The CDR3 has 13 residues. CDR3 sequence: CASSLRDTRGYTF. For the CDR3, the DNA is TGTGCCAGCAGTTTAAGGGACACGAGGGGCTACACCTTC.

This sequence joins TRBV6-1 and TRBJ1-1; 7 nucleotides align to TRBD1. The length of the CDR3 is 14 residues. The germline V gene encodes CDR1 MNHNS and CDR2 SASEGT. V dropped 4 bases and J dropped 1; count of bases not matched to a gene: 3. The CDR3 reads CASSATGKNTEAFF. CDR3 DNA: TGTGCCAGCAGTGCGACAGGGAAGAACACTGAAGCTTTCTTT.

The chain links TRBV5-5 to TRBJ1-5; D not resolved. Germline lookup yields CDR1 SGHKS and CDR2 YYEKEE (reference sequence). The CDR3 is 17 amino acids. Trimming cost V 0 bases and J 8 bases, with 21 bases left between them. DNA of the CDR3: TGTGCCAGCAGCTTGGGAGTGCCCGGGTATCCTGTCGAGCCCCAGCATTTT. Translated, it gives CASSLGVPGYPVEPQHF. Using reference TRBV5-5 and TRBJ1-5 for the parts outside the CDR3, the full variable domain is DAGVTQSPTHLIKTRGQQVTLRCSPISGHKSVSWYQQVLGQGPQFIFQYYEKEERGRGNFPDRFSARQFPNYSSELNVNALLLGDSALYLCASSLGVPGYPVEPQHFGDGTRLSIL.

This rearrangement joins TRBV15 to TRBJ2-4; D unclear. V was trimmed by 5 bases and J by 5 bases, leaving 13 bases between them. CDR3 length: 14 amino acids. Looked up from germline, CDR1 is LNHNV and CDR2 is YYDKDF (reference sequence). CDR3 nucleotide sequence: TGTGCCACCAGCCCGGGTGCTGACCAAAACATTCAGTACTTC. Protein: CATSPGADQNIQYF.

The chain recombines TRBV5-4 with TRBJ2-5; 13 bases align to TRBD2. J gave up 6 bases and V 10 bases, and 24 bases lay outside the gene matches. This CDR3 has 19 amino acids. Germline loops: CDR1 SGHNT, CDR2 YYREEE (reference sequence). DNA for the CDR3: TGTGCCCGAAACCAAAGGGTGTCAGGGACTAGCGGGATAAGACAGACCCAGTACTTC. Translation: CARNQRVSGTSGIRQTQYF.

Notes on this clone: A read error may produce the germline difference seen at one junction end. The identical CDR3 is also encoded by other nucleotide sequences in the sample. This sequence joins TRBV5-4 and TRBJ2-5, with D unclear. The germline V gene encodes CDR1 SGHNT and CDR2 YYREEE (reference sequence). This CDR3 region has 16 residues. The CDR3 loop reads CASSSVFGRVQETQYF. The DNA of the CDR3 is TGTGCCAGTAGCTCGGTTTTCGGAAGGGTCCAAGAGACCCAGTACTTC. Supplemented by reference TRBV5-4 and TRBJ2-5, the full variable domain reads ETGVTQSPTHLIKTRGQQVTLRCSSQSGHNTVSWYQQALGQGPQFIFQYYREEENGRGNFPPRFSGLQFPNYSSELNVNALELDDSALYLCASSSVFGRVQETQYFGPGTRLLVL.

This rearrangement joins TRBV5-6 to TRBJ2-7; TRBD2 might be the D (6 bases). CDR1 is SGHDT and CDR2 is YYEEEE in the germline V gene. V lost 2 bases and J 9 bases, leaving 21 bases between the germline ends. CDR3 length equals 15 residues. The CDR3 loop reads CASSFPGSRASRQYF. Written as DNA, the CDR3 is TGTGCCAGCAGCTTCCCCGGGAGCCGTGCTTCCCGGCAGTACTTC.

The chain combines TRBV7-9 with TRBJ2-7, with TRBD1 identical over 8 bases. CDR1 and CDR2 from the germline V gene are SEHNR and FQNEAQ (reference sequence). The CDR3 extends over 15 amino acids. V trimming: 2 bases; J trimming: 3 bases; junction bases outside the gene matches: 6. In DNA form, the CDR3 reads TGTGCCAGCAGCTTAAAAGGACAGGGCATCTACGAGCAGTACTTC. This codes for CASSLKGQGIYEQYF.

This clone was detected only once. The V call is TRBV5-4, the J call TRBJ2-3; 7 nucleotides align to TRBD2. V shed 0 bases, J shed 0 bases, and the junction held 4 bases outside the gene matches. This CDR3 has 16 residues. Germline CDR1 reads SGHNT; CDR2 reads YYREEE (reference sequence). This chain's CDR3 is CASSLDLAASTDTQYF. CDR3 DNA: TGTGCCAGCAGCTTGGATCTAGCGGCTAGCACAGATACGCAGTATTTT.

The chain combines TRBV30 with TRBJ1-2; D is possibly TRBD1 (5 bases). The CDR3 is 13 residues long. The V gene lost 2 bases and the J gene lost 1 base, with 8 bases spanning the gap. CDR1 is GTSNPN and CDR2 is SVGIG in the germline V gene (reference sequence). The CDR3 reads CAWSTGLNYGYTF. The CDR3 DNA follows: TGTGCCTGGAGTACAGGCCTTAACTATGGCTACACCTTC.

The chain links TRBV7-9 to TRBJ2-7; maybe TRBD2 (5 bases). The CDR3 totals 11 residues. Looked up from germline, CDR1 is SEHNR and CDR2 is FQNEAQ (reference sequence). Trimming cost V 7 bases and J 7 bases, with 11 bases left between them. The CDR3 region has the DNA TGTGCCAGCACTCCCGGGATTGAGCAGTACTTC. Translating gives CASTPGIEQYF.